The rows below give T cell receptor beta chains drawn from one sample of a study of cytomegalovirus exposure and HLA in healthy donors. The method was immunoSEQ multiplex PCR; TCRdb's version includes in-frame clones alone and lacks a portion of them. This sample has about 140,000 clones, with just over 65% found just once. The sequencing input was PBMCs. The source is a woman aged 60-75 years in good health and CMV-seronegative. CDR3s include the opening cysteine and the closing phenylalanine or tryptophan. The order of the fields is CDR3 protein, CDR3 DNA, clone size, V gene, D gene, J gene. D genes are given only for firm matches. Size tells how often a clone was seen (once, few, many) or the class of an expanded clone, and some rows leave it out.

CDR3aa: CASRRSNEKLFF; CDR3nt: TGTGCCAGCCGCAGGTCTAATGAAAAACTGTTTTTT; abundance: medium-sized; v_gene: TRBV25-1; d_gene: NA; j_gene: TRBJ1-4
CDR3aa: CASSYLGQSYEQYF; CDR3nt: TGTGCCAGTAGCTATCTAGGACAGTCCTACGAGCAGTACTTC; abundance: NA; v_gene: TRBV19; d_gene: NA; j_gene: TRBJ2-7
CDR3aa: CSSSRQDAAYGYTF; CDR3nt: TGTTCCAGCAGTAGACAGGACGCGGCCTATGGCTACACCTTC; abundance: NA; v_gene: TRBV7-9; d_gene: NA; j_gene: TRBJ1-2
CDR3aa: CATSTDSSGANVLTF; CDR3nt: TGTGCCACCAGCACAGACAGCTCTGGGGCCAACGTCCTGACTTTC; abundance: NA; v_gene: TRBV15; d_gene: NA; j_gene: TRBJ2-6
CDR3aa: CASSQGGGPDDNEQFF; CDR3nt: TGTGCCAGCAGCCAAGGGGGCGGGCCCGATGATAATGAGCAGTTCTTC; abundance: NA; v_gene: TRBV7-9; d_gene: TRBD1; j_gene: TRBJ2-1
CDR3aa: CASSLVRGLGQGFYNEQFF; CDR3nt: TGTGCCAGCAGCTTGGTCCGCGGCCTGGGGCAGGGGTTTTACAATGAGCAGTTCTTC; abundance: NA; v_gene: TRBV5-8; d_gene: NA; j_gene: TRBJ2-1
CDR3aa: CASSQEWLADYEQYF; CDR3nt: TGTGCCAGCAGCCAAGAATGGCTAGCGGACTACGAGCAGTACTTC; abundance: NA; v_gene: TRBV4-2; d_gene: TRBD2; j_gene: TRBJ2-7
CDR3aa: CASSLVQGASEAFF; CDR3nt: TGTGCCAGCAGCTTGGTCCAGGGGGCCTCTGAAGCTTTCTTT; abundance: few; v_gene: TRBV5-4; d_gene: TRBD1; j_gene: TRBJ1-1
CDR3aa: CASSLAGGMVEGSGAYEQYF; CDR3nt: TGTGCCAGCAGCTTAGCCGGCGGTATGGTCGAGGGCTCGGGGGCCTACGAGCAGTACTTC; abundance: NA; v_gene: TRBV7-6; d_gene: NA; j_gene: TRBJ2-7
CDR3aa: CASSQGTGGETQYF; CDR3nt: TGTGCCAGTAGCCAGGGGACAGGGGGTGAGACCCAGTACTTC; abundance: once; v_gene: TRBV19; d_gene: TRBD1; j_gene: TRBJ2-5
CDR3aa: CASRVPSGNNEQFF; CDR3nt: TGTGCCAGCAGAGTTCCTAGCGGGAACAATGAGCAGTTCTTC; abundance: NA; v_gene: TRBV7-2; d_gene: TRBD2; j_gene: TRBJ2-1
CDR3aa: CASSQLSTTGITNYGYTF; CDR3nt: TGCGCCAGCAGCCAACTAAGTACAACAGGGATAACAAACTATGGCTACACCTTC; abundance: medium-sized; v_gene: TRBV4-3; d_gene: NA; j_gene: TRBJ1-2
CDR3aa: CASKPTSGGTYEQYF; CDR3nt: TGTGCCAGCAAGCCGACTAGCGGGGGGACCTACGAGCAGTACTTC; abundance: NA; v_gene: TRBV27; d_gene: TRBD2; j_gene: TRBJ2-7
CDR3aa: CASSRGTVPNGYTF; CDR3nt: TGTGCCAGTTCCAGGGGGACCGTTCCAAATGGCTACACCTTC; abundance: few; v_gene: TRBV19; d_gene: TRBD1; j_gene: TRBJ1-2
CDR3aa: CASSISQAPGELFF; CDR3nt: TGTGCCAGTAGTATTTCACAGGCCCCCGGGGAGCTGTTTTTT; abundance: NA; v_gene: TRBV19; d_gene: NA; j_gene: TRBJ2-2
CDR3aa: CASSVGREKRGFQETQYF; CDR3nt: TGTGCCAGCAGCGTAGGTCGTGAAAAAAGGGGCTTCCAAGAGACCCAGTACTTC; abundance: NA; v_gene: TRBV9; d_gene: NA; j_gene: TRBJ2-5
CDR3aa: CAIRLTGLGEQYF; CDR3nt: TGTGCCATCAGACTCACAGGGCTAGGCGAGCAGTACTTC; abundance: NA; v_gene: TRBV10-3; d_gene: NA; j_gene: TRBJ2-7
CDR3aa: CASSPWTGNEQFF; CDR3nt: TGTGCCAGCAGCCCATGGACAGGGAATGAGCAGTTCTTC; abundance: NA; v_gene: TRBV7-6; d_gene: TRBD1; j_gene: TRBJ2-1
CDR3aa: CASSTQGYSGNTIYF; CDR3nt: TGTGCCAGCAGTACACAGGGTTACTCTGGAAACACCATATATTTT; abundance: NA; v_gene: TRBV6-1; d_gene: NA; j_gene: TRBJ1-3
CDR3aa: CASSVGLTGAGELFF; CDR3nt: TGTGCCAGCAGCGTAGGTCTGACAGGGGCCGGGGAGCTGTTTTTT; abundance: many; v_gene: TRBV9; d_gene: TRBD1; j_gene: TRBJ2-2
CDR3aa: CASSQTGAQQPQHF; CDR3nt: TGTGCCAGCAGCCAAACAGGGGCCCAGCAGCCCCAGCATTTT; abundance: few; v_gene: TRBV4-2; d_gene: TRBD1; j_gene: TRBJ1-5
CDR3aa: CAISEGPANTGELFF; CDR3nt: TGTGCCATCAGTGAGGGGCCGGCGAACACCGGGGAGCTGTTTTTT; abundance: NA; v_gene: TRBV10-3; d_gene: NA; j_gene: TRBJ2-2
CDR3aa: CASTEGGVSQPQHF; CDR3nt: TGTGCCAGCACCGAGGGGGGGGTCTCTCAGCCCCAGCATTTT; abundance: few; v_gene: TRBV6-6; d_gene: NA; j_gene: TRBJ1-5
CDR3aa: CASSSLGSGYTF; CDR3nt: TGTGCCAGCAGTTCCCTAGGTAGTGGCTACACCTTC; abundance: NA; v_gene: TRBV28; d_gene: NA; j_gene: TRBJ1-2
CDR3aa: CASSLAGVNEKLFF; CDR3nt: TGTGCCAGCAGCTTAGCAGGGGTTAATGAAAAACTGTTTTTT; abundance: NA; v_gene: TRBV7-9; d_gene: NA; j_gene: TRBJ1-4
CDR3aa: CASSSPPGGSSGANVLTF; CDR3nt: TGTGCCAGCAGCTCCCCCCCAGGAGGGAGCTCTGGGGCCAACGTCCTGACTTTC; abundance: NA; v_gene: TRBV7-9; d_gene: NA; j_gene: TRBJ2-6
CDR3aa: CASSHETGGNTEAFF; CDR3nt: TGTGCCAGTAGTCACGAGACAGGGGGAAACACTGAAGCTTTCTTT; abundance: NA; v_gene: TRBV19; d_gene: TRBD1; j_gene: TRBJ1-1
CDR3aa: CASSLMGLAGDEQFF; CDR3nt: TGTGCCAGCAGCTTGATGGGACTAGCGGGAGATGAGCAGTTCTTC; abundance: NA; v_gene: TRBV7-9; d_gene: TRBD2; j_gene: TRBJ2-1